The entry below describes one T cell receptor (beta chain). Its antigen is unidentified. V shed 0 bases and J shed 4 bases, with 7 bases lying between them. Germline values: CDR1 SGDLS, CDR2 YYNGEE. CDR3 length: 13 residues. This entry comes from a study of cytomegalovirus exposure and HLA in healthy donors. Overall study findings and caveats: Some segments of the V type, notably TRBV6-2 and TRBV6-3, were excluded as indistinguishable.

Researchers ran the PCR with 60 Vbeta and 13 Jbeta primers. This table comes from immunoSEQ multiplex PCR, and its TCRdb copy is limited to in-frame clones, with some not included. This sample has about 130,000 clones, with more than 65% found just once. Material for sequencing was PBMCs. The V call is TRBV9, the J call TRBJ1-2; D is perhaps TRBD1 (5 bases). The TCR was taken from a man younger than 35 in good health and CMV-seropositive. CDR3 amino acids: CASSVARGYGYTF. CDR3 DNA sequence: TGTGCCAGCAGCGTAGCAAGGGGCTATGGCTACACCTTC.